This is a list of T cell receptor beta chains from one sample in a study of beta chain features in type 1 diabetes. The protocol was immunoSEQ multiplex PCR, while the TCRdb copy is restricted to in-frame clones and leaves out a portion. The sample includes some 190,000 clones, approximately 8% seen only once; the top ten take under 0.6%. Material for sequencing was central memory CD4+ T cells from blood. These receptor sequences come from a man younger than 30 with type 1 diabetes. CDR3s include the opening cysteine and the closing phenylalanine or tryptophan. The D gene is left open where the match is weak. Part of the rows lack a size; the others show once, few, many or a class for expanded clones.

size | J | D | V | DNA | CDR3
few | TRBJ2-2 | . | TRBV9 | TGTGCCAGCACCCCCGGGACACAGAACACCGGGGAGCTGTTTTTT | CASTPGTQNTGELFF
. | TRBJ1-2 | . | TRBV11-2 | TGTGCCAGCCGCGGCACTCCCTATGGCTACACCTTC | CASRGTPYGYTF
. | TRBJ1-1 | . | TRBV28 | TGTGCCAGCAGCGAACCGGGAAATTTGAACACTGAAGCTTTCTTT | CASSEPGNLNTEAFF
. | TRBJ1-6 | . | TRBV30 | TGTGCCTGGAGTGCCCGGCGGGGGGATAATTCACCCCTCCACTTT | CAWSARRGDNSPLHF
. | TRBJ2-3 | TRBD2 | TRBV5-5 | TGTGCCAGCAGCTTCCGGACTAGCGGGGTGGGCACAGATACGCAGTATTTT | CASSFRTSGVGTDTQYF
. | TRBJ2-5 | . | TRBV18 | TGTGCCAGCTCACCATCCGGAGAGACCCAGTACTTC | CASSPSGETQYF
few | TRBJ1-5 | . | TRBV6-1 | TGTGCCAGCAGTGAAGCCAGGTTGAATCAGCCCCAGCATTTT | CASSEARLNQPQHF
. | TRBJ1-6 | TRBD1 | TRBV28 | TGTGCCAGCAGCCCCCCGACAGGGAATTCACCCCTCCACTTT | CASSPPTGNSPLHF
. | TRBJ2-7 | TRBD1 | TRBV7-8 | TGTGCCAGCAGTTATTTACAGGGGCCCACCTACGAGCAGTACTTC | CASSYLQGPTYEQYF
. | TRBJ1-2 | . | TRBV7-2 | TGTGCCAGCAGCTTAGACAGGGAGAGGCCCTATGGCTACACCTTC | CASSLDRERPYGYTF
. | TRBJ2-6 | . | TRBV5-4 | TGTGCCAGCAGCGCTGGGACACCTGGGGCCAACGTCCTGACTTTC | CASSAGTPGANVLTF
few | TRBJ1-1 | TRBD1 | TRBV5-1 | TGCGCCAGCAGTTGGGACAGGGCCAACACTGAAGCTTTCTTT | CASSWDRANTEAFF
. | TRBJ2-3 | TRBD2 | TRBV23-1 | TGCGCCAGCAGCCGTGGGACTAGCGGGGACCCTCTTGATACGCAGTATTTT | CASSRGTSGDPLDTQYF
. | TRBJ1-1 | . | TRBV5-4 | TGTGCCAGCGGGGAGGGAATGAACACTGAAGCTTTCTTT | CASGEGMNTEAFF
. | TRBJ2-1 | TRBD2 | TRBV9 | TGTGCCAGCAGCGGGGAGGCGGGACTAGCGGGACCCCGGGGAGTGGATGAGCAGTTCTTC | CASSGEAGLAGPRGVDEQFF
few | TRBJ2-3 | . | TRBV12-5 | TGTGCTAGTTTGAGTGCGGGGACAGATACGCAGTATTTT | CASLSAGTDTQYF
many | TRBJ2-7 | TRBD1 | TRBV7-9 | TGTGCCAGCAGCCTCGACGGGACAGCCTACGAGCAGTACTTC | CASSLDGTAYEQYF
. | TRBJ2-1 | TRBD2 | TRBV5-1 | TGCGCCAGCAGCACAGAACTAGCGAGGGACCATGAGCAGTTCTTC | CASSTELARDHEQFF
. | TRBJ2-2 | TRBD1 | TRBV5-1 | TGCGCCAGCACCCCGGGACAGTTGACCGGGGAGCTGTTTTTT | CASTPGQLTGELFF
few | TRBJ1-5 | . | TRBV30 | TGTGCCTGGAGTAGTAATAGGGGTGAGCCCCAGCATTTT | CAWSSNRGEPQHF
few | TRBJ1-2 | . | TRBV27 | TGTGCCAGCCGGCCGCGGTCCCGGGACTATGGCTACACCTTC | CASRPRSRDYGYTF
many | TRBJ1-1 | . | TRBV25-1 | TGTGCCAGCAGTGAGTTACAGGGAAGCACTGAAGCTTTCTTT | CASSELQGSTEAFF
few | TRBJ1-1 | . | TRBV25-1 | TGTGCCAGCGGGGGGAGACGGGGCACTGAAGCTTTCTTT | CASGGRRGTEAFF
. | TRBJ2-5 | . | TRBV5-1 | TGCGCCAGCAGCTTGGGAACTACAACAGAGACCCAGTACTTC | CASSLGTTTETQYF
few | TRBJ2-5 | TRBD2 | TRBV11-2 | TGTGCCAGCAGCTTTAGCGGGCTCCAAGAGACCCAGTACTTC | CASSFSGLQETQYF
. | TRBJ2-7 | TRBD1 | TRBV6-6 | TGTGCCAGCAGTACCCGGGGGACAGGTGTTGTCGAGCAGTACTTC | CASSTRGTGVVEQYF
. | TRBJ2-5 | . | TRBV5-6 | TGTGCCAGCAGCTTGCGGGAGACCCAGTACTTC | CASSLRETQYF
. | TRBJ2-3 | TRBD2 | TRBV9 | TGTGCCAGCAGCTCTACCGGGACTAGGGTCACAGATACGCAGTATTTT | CASSSTGTRVTDTQYF
few | TRBJ1-1 | TRBD1 | TRBV29-1 | TGCAGCACTCGGACAGGGAGAAACACTGAAGCTTTCTTT | CSTRTGRNTEAFF
. | TRBJ2-5 | . | TRBV5-4 | TGTGCCAGCAGCCCCCGAGGGGGGGGTGGGGAGACCCAGTACTTC | CASSPRGGGGETQYF
. | TRBJ2-3 | TRBD2 | TRBV5-1 | TGCGCCAGCAGCCCTAGCGGGAGGACTAGCACAGATACGCAGTATTTT | CASSPSGRTSTDTQYF
. | TRBJ2-1 | TRBD2 | TRBV11-2 | TGTGCCAGCAGCCCAGGCGGGAGCTCCTACAATGAGCAGTTCTTC | CASSPGGSSYNEQFF
few | TRBJ1-3 | TRBD1 | TRBV5-1 | TGCGCCAGCAGCTACGGACAGGGGAACACCATATATTTT | CASSYGQGNTIYF
. | TRBJ2-7 | . | TRBV6-6 | TGTGCCAGCAGTTACGGGCGGGGTGCCTACGAGCAGTACTTC | CASSYGRGAYEQYF
few | TRBJ1-5 | . | TRBV7-2 | TGTGCCAGCAGCTTAGGCGGGGAACAGCCCCAGCATTTT | CASSLGGEQPQHF
medium-sized | TRBJ2-1 | . | TRBV29-1 | TGCAGCGTTGAAATGCCGAGTAGTTTGCCCCCCAATGAGCAGTTCTTC | CSVEMPSSLPPNEQFF
few | TRBJ1-1 | . | TRBV14 | TGTGCCAGCAGCCCCCAGGGATATGGAGCTTTCTTT | CASSPQGYGAFF
. | TRBJ2-2 | TRBD2 | TRBV5-1 | TGCGCCAGCAGAACAACTAGCGGGAGAGGGAACACCGGGGAGCTGTTTTTT | CASRTTSGRGNTGELFF
. | TRBJ1-5 | TRBD1 | TRBV2 | TGTGCCAGCCGAGGAGCTGGACAGGGGGCGTATCAGCCCCAGCATTTT | CASRGAGQGAYQPQHF
. | TRBJ1-6 | TRBD1 | TRBV30 | TGTGCCTGGAGCCCTGGACAGGGGGATAATTCACCCCTCCACTTT | CAWSPGQGDNSPLHF
few | TRBJ2-1 | . | TRBV4-1 | TGCGCCAGCAGCCAAGTTTTACTCAATGAGCAGTTCTTC | CASSQVLLNEQFF
. | TRBJ1-2 | TRBD1 | TRBV28 | TGTGCCAGCTTCGGACAGGGCTATGGCTACACCTTC | CASFGQGYGYTF
few | TRBJ2-3 | TRBD1 | TRBV7-2 | TGTGCCAGCAGCCCGGTAGGACAGGGGGGAGATACGCAGTATTTT | CASSPVGQGGDTQYF